In its sample, the clone carrying this T cell receptor (beta chain) was seen many times. These data belong to a study of T cells in Graves' hyperthyroidism and ophthalmopathy. Study as a whole: It was at initial diagnosis, before any treatment, that peripheral blood was collected.

Each ophthalmopathy patient scored at least 3 on the Clinical Activity Score and at least 4 on NOSPECS grade, with duration under 3 months. Regions amplified from RNA transcripts were the TCR beta CDR3 regions. The HTBI primer set drove a first-round RT-PCR of the TCR CDR3. One entry per CDR3 protein results from TCRdb running MiXCR on the multiplex PCR reads. The data show about 500,000 distinct CDR3 sequences, about 16% seen once. Germline loops: CDR1 SGHTA, CDR2 FQGNSA. This CDR3 contains 13 residues. The ends were cut back, 2 bases at V and 6 bases at J, with 8 bases in the middle. The sample comprised blood. The sequence derives from a woman aged 30 to 39 with Graves' ophthalmopathy. The V gene is TRBV7-2, the J gene TRBJ1-5; D is uncertain. CDR3 in DNA: TGTGCCAGCAGCTTATTGGGTGTTCAGCCCCAGCATTTT. Protein: CASSLLGVQPQHF.